The clone carrying this TCR beta chain was recorded at least ten times. This sample is drawn from a study of T cells in Graves' hyperthyroidism and ophthalmopathy. The V gene lost 4 bases and the J gene lost 2 bases, with 14 bases spanning the gap. There are 15 residues in the CDR3. The germline V gene encodes CDR1 MNHNS and CDR2 SASEGT. What was amplified from RNA transcripts were TCR beta CDR3 regions. A first-round RT-PCR of the TCR CDR3 used the HTBI primer set. TCRdb passed the multiplex PCR reads through MiXCR, listing each CDR3 protein once. Seen here are 550,000 to 700,000 distinct CDR3 sequences, roughly 14% observed once, and the top ten hold approximately 4.3%.

The chain recombines TRBV6-1 with TRBJ2-5; D might be TRBD1 or TRBD2, each matching 7 bases. This receptor was obtained from a woman in her thirties or forties with Graves' ophthalmopathy. The sample consisted of blood. The CDR3: CASSGNRGGQETQYF. The CDR3, as DNA: TGTGCCAGCAGTGGCAACAGGGGAGGGCAAGAGACCCAGTACTTC.